The rows below give T cell receptor beta chains drawn from one sample of a study of blood T cell repertoires in COVID-19. The assay was immunoSEQ multiplex PCR, and TCRdb's table has in-frame clones only and misses some. The table shows about 91,000 clones, with around nine tenths occurring only once. Sequenced material: peripheral blood. The source is a woman in her 70s with acute or convalescent COVID-19. Both conserved end residues are part of each CDR3. The D gene is left open where the match is weak. Size values are once, few and many counts, or a class for expanded clones, and some rows have none.

V	J	size	D	DNA	CDR3
TRBV11-2	TRBJ2-1	-	TRBD2	TGTGCCAGCAGCTTAGCCCCTAGCGGGAGTAGCATAAATGGTGAGCAGTTCTTC	CASSLAPSGSSINGEQFF
TRBV18	TRBJ2-2	-	-	TGTGCCAGCTCACTATCGGTGACCGGGGAGCTGTTTTTT	CASSLSVTGELFF
TRBV5-1	TRBJ2-2	-	TRBD2	TGCGCCAGCAAGGGGACTAGCGCGGTCGGGGAGCTGTTTTTT	CASKGTSAVGELFF
TRBV19	TRBJ2-2	-	-	TGTGCCAGTATTAGAGCTAGTTCGAACACCGGGGAGCTGTTTTTT	CASIRASSNTGELFF
TRBV5-1	TRBJ1-2	-	-	TGCGCCAGCAGCTTGGGTTCCCAAGGAGGTGGCTACACCTTC	CASSLGSQGGGYTF
TRBV7-8	TRBJ2-1	-	TRBD2	TGTGCCAGTACGACTAGCGGGGCCTACAATGAGCAGTTCTTC	CASTTSGAYNEQFF
TRBV3-1/TRBV3-2	TRBJ1-2	-	TRBD1	TGTGCCAGCAGCCCAGCCCCGACAGGGGTAAGTGGCTACACCTTC	CASSPAPTGVSGYTF
TRBV7-3	TRBJ1-2	-	-	TGTGCCAGCAGCCCCGTACATTCGACAGGAGGAGGTGGCTACACCTTC	CASSPVHSTGGGGYTF
TRBV28	TRBJ1-6	once	TRBD1	TGTGCCAGCACGACAGGGGATGGTAATTCACCCCTCCACTTT	CASTTGDGNSPLHF
TRBV5-1	TRBJ1-2	-	-	TGCGCCAGCAGCTTAGAGTGGGGAGGGCGCGATGGCTACACCTTC	CASSLEWGGRDGYTF
TRBV29-1	TRBJ2-7	-	TRBD2	TGCAGCGTTGACCGGGGGGACGAGCAGTACTTC	CSVDRGDEQYF
TRBV18	TRBJ1-5	-	TRBD1	TGTGCCAGCTCACAGGGGGCCAGCAATCAGCCCCAGCATTTT	CASSQGASNQPQHF
TRBV2	TRBJ1-2	-	-	TGTGCCAGCAACCCACTTGGGGCAAGCTATGGCTACACCTTC	CASNPLGASYGYTF
TRBV24-1	TRBJ2-7	-	TRBD1	TGTGCCACCAGTGACTCCGGGACAGTGGGGCGATACGAGCAGTACTTC	CATSDSGTVGRYEQYF
TRBV2	TRBJ1-2	-	-	TGTGCCAGCATGCAGCGGATCCATGGCTACACCTTC	CASMQRIHGYTF
TRBV18	TRBJ1-1	few	-	TGTGCCAGCTCACAAATTATTATCAGGGTTGTGACTGAAGCTTTCTTT	CASSQIIIRVVTEAFF
TRBV2	TRBJ2-1	-	TRBD2	TGTGCCAGCAGTGAACTAGCGGGCTCCTACAATGAGCAGTTCTTC	CASSELAGSYNEQFF
TRBV7-2	TRBJ2-1	-	TRBD2	TGTGCCAGCAGCTTTAGCGGGAGTGTATCCTACAATGAGCAGTTCTTC	CASSFSGSVSYNEQFF
TRBV4-1	TRBJ1-6	-	-	TGCGCCAGCAGCCCCAACTCGGGGAGCTCCTATAATTCACCCCTCCACTTT	CASSPNSGSSYNSPLHF
TRBV19	TRBJ1-4	-	-	TGTGCCAGTAGTATGCCCCGGGGAACAACTAATGAAAAACTGTTTTTT	CASSMPRGTTNEKLFF